This T cell receptor beta chain derives from a study of blood T cell repertoires in COVID-19. Study-level information: Acute-phase and convalescent COVID-19 samples originated in the United States, Italy and Spain. In each case, the material was cDNA or gDNA derived from T cells, B-cell-depleted T cells, or PBMCs.

This clone was seen once. V was clipped by 0 bases and J by 4 bases, with 7 bases between them. The germline gives CDR1 SGHTA, CDR2 FQGNSA. This CDR3 is built from 14 residues. In the authors' methods: The assay estimated nucleated cells by amplifying reference gene primers. Method: immunoSEQ multiplex PCR; TCRdb's copy keeps in-frame clones and lacks some. V and J calls and clone size are as listed in that table; D and trimming were resolved from the DNA. Of more than 150,000 clones detected, around 85% appear once; the ten largest clones hold around 9.8%. Sample: peripheral blood. This chain links TRBV7-2 with TRBJ1-5; no firm D call. The clonotype was recovered from a woman of 80 years or more with acute or convalescent COVID-19. The chain's CDR3 is CASSLAAVNQPQHF. The CDR3 DNA reads as TGTGCCAGCAGCTTAGCGGCCGTAAATCAGCCCCAGCATTTT.